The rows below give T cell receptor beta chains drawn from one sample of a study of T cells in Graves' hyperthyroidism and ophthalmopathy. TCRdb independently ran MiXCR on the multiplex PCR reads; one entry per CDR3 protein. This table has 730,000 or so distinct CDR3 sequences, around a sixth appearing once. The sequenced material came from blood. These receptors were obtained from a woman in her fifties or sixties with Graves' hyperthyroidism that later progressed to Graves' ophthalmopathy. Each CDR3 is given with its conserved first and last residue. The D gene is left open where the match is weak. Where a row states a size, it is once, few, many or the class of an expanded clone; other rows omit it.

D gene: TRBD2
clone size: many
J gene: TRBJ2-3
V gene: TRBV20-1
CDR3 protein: CSARLAGVTDTQYF
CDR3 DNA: TGCAGTGCTAGACTAGCGGGGGTAACAGATACGCAGTATTTT

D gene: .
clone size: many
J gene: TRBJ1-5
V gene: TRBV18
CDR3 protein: CASSPGRGGLGPQHF
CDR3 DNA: TGTGCCAGCTCACCGGGTAGGGGGGGGCTCGGGCCCCAGCATTTT

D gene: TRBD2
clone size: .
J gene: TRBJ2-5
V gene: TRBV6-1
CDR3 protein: CANRLAGQETQYF
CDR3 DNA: TGTGCCAACAGGCTAGCGGGGCAAGAGACCCAGTACTTC

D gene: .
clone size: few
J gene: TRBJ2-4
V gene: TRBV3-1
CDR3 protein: CASSQDFRGLDKNIQYF
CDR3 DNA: TGTGCCAGCAGCCAAGATTTTCGGGGCTTGGACAAAAACATTCAGTACTTC

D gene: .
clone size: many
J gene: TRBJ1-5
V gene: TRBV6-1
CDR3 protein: CASSDWGKGGQPQHF
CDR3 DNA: TGTGCCAGCAGTGATTGGGGGAAAGGGGGGCAGCCCCAGCATTTT

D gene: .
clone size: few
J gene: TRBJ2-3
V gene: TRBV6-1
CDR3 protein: CASSRRQVIQGDTQYF
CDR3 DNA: TGTGCCAGCAGCCGCCGACAGGTCATTCAGGGCGATACGCAGTATTTT

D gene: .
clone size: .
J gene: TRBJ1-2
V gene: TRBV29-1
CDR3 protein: CSVEEDFNYGYTF
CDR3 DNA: TGCAGCGTTGAAGAGGACTTTAACTATGGCTACACCTTC

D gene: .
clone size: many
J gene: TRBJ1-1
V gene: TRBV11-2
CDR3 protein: CASSLGGGYNTEAFF
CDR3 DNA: TGTGCCAGCAGCTTAGGGGGGGGATATAACACTGAAGCTTTCTTT

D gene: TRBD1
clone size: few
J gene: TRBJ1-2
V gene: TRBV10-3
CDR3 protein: CAISAVQGGANGYTF
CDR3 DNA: TGTGCCATCAGTGCGGTGCAGGGGGGAGCGAATGGCTACACCTTC

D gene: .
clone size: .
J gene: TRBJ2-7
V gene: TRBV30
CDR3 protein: CALWAGYEQYF
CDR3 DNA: TGTGCCCTGTGGGCGGGGTACGAGCAGTACTTC

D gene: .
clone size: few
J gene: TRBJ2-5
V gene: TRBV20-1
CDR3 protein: CSAGGPGRETQYF
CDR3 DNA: TGCAGTGCCGGGGGGCCGGGGAGGGAGACCCAGTACTTC

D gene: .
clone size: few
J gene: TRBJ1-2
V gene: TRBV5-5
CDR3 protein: CASSFAGVRESYGYTF
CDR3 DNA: TGTGCCAGCAGCTTCGCTGGGGTCAGGGAGAGCTATGGCTACACCTTC

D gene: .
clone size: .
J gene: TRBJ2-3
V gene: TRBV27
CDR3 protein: CASTFALGLDTQYF
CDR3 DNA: TGTGCCAGCACTTTCGCGCTGGGGCTGGATACGCAGTATTTT

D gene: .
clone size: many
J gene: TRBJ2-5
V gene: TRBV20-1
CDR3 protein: CSGSSRQETQYF
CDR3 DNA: TGCAGTGGGTCTAGTCGGCAAGAGACCCAGTACTTC

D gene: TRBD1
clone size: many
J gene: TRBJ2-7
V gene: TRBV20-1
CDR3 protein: CSATGTGVYYEQYF
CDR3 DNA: TGCAGTGCTACCGGGACAGGGGTTTACTACGAGCAGTACTTC

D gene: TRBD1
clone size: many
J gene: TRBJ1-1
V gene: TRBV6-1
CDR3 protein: CASSARDRDTEAFF
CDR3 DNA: TGTGCCAGCAGTGCCCGGGACAGAGACACTGAAGCTTTCTTT

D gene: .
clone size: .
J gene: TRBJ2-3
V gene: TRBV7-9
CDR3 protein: CASSNLGDTQYF
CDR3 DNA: TGTGCCAGCAGCAACTTAGGGGATACGCAGTATTTT

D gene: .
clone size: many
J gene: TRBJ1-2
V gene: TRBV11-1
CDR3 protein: CASSLVGADRGGYTF
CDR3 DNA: TGTGCCAGCAGCTTGGTCGGGGCCGATAGAGGTGGCTACACCTTC

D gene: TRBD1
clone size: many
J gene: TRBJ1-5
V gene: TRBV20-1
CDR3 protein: CSARLAGGAGNQPQHF
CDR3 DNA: TGCAGTGCTAGATTGGCAGGGGGCGCGGGCAATCAGCCCCAGCATTTT

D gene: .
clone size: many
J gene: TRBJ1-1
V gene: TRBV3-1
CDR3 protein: CASSQRTRSPEAFF
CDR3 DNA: TGTGCCAGCAGCCAACGGACGAGATCCCCTGAAGCTTTCTTT